Following are 14 T cell receptor beta chains from one sample sequenced in a study of T-cell memory formation after mild COVID-19. TCRdb analysed the 5' RACE reads with MiXCR anew, one entry per CDR3 protein. The sample carries 68,000 or so distinct CDR3 sequences, over 15% recorded once. Sequencing was performed on PBMCs or a T cell subset sorted from them (not recorded which). The origin of the receptors is an adult woman who had mild COVID-19 (a few samples of this study predate the infection). Cell type and time point are not known.

This chain links TRBV3-1 with TRBJ2-3; TRBD1 or TRBD2 may be the D gene (5 bases each). Per germline, CDR1 LGHDT and CDR2 YNNKEL (reference sequence). The V end lost 1 base, the J end lost 2 bases, and 16 bases lay between the germline ends. The CDR3 length is 17 residues. The CDR3 DNA reads as TGTGCCAGCAGCCAAGTCCCTCAGGGAGTGGTCACAGATACGCAGTATTTT. Translation gives CASSQVPQGVVTDTQYF.

This chain uses TRBV4-2 with TRBJ2-3, with 7 bases identical to TRBD2. Germline values: CDR1 LGHNA, CDR2 YNFKEQ. With 0 bases clipped from V and 0 bases from J, the junction kept 9 bases outside the gene matches. CDR3 length equals 18 residues. Written as DNA, the CDR3 is TGTGCCAGCAGCCAAGATCAGGTAGCGGGCACTAGCACAGATACGCAGTATTTT. This codes for CASSQDQVAGTSTDTQYF.

The chain joins TRBV7-9 to TRBJ2-1; 14 bases align to TRBD2. The CDR3 extends over 22 amino acids. CDR1 is SEHNR, CDR2 FQNEAQ, per germline (reference sequence). V shed 1 base, J shed 5 bases, and the junction held 19 bases outside the gene matches. The CDR3 here is CASSLVLGWGLAGESHHNEQFF. CDR3 DNA sequence: TGTGCCAGCAGCTTAGTGTTGGGCTGGGGACTAGCGGGAGAAAGCCATCACAATGAGCAGTTCTTC.

The J gene is TRBJ2-1, the V gene TRBV19, with D perhaps matching TRBD1 (6 bases). The CDR3 is 12 residues long. CDR1 is LNHDA and CDR2 is SQIVND in the germline V gene (reference sequence). V was clipped by 4 bases and J by 5 bases, with 6 bases between them. CDR3 region: CASSRTDNEQFF. The CDR3 region has the DNA TGTGCCAGTAGTAGGACAGACAATGAGCAGTTCTTC.

Only a few counts were recorded for this clonotype. The gene calls are TRBV6-5 and TRBJ2-3; D call uncertain. The germline gives CDR1 MNHEY, CDR2 SVGAGI. This CDR3 spans 16 amino acids. The ends were cut back, 5 bases at V and 2 bases at J, with 17 bases in the middle. CDR3: CASSPDTGSITDTQYF. The CDR3 region has the DNA TGTGCCAGCAGTCCCGATACCGGTTCGATCACAGATACGCAGTATTTT.

The J gene is TRBJ2-1, the V gene TRBV12-3 or TRBV12-4, with D uncertain. The CDR3 totals 12 residues. V was clipped by 6 bases and J by 8 bases, with 11 bases between them. The CDR3 nucleotides are TGTGCCAGCAGCTCCATCGCGGATGAGCAGTTCTTC. Encoded protein: CASSSIADEQFF.

In this sample, this clonotype turned up a few times. The CDR3 protein is CAIRGGSIDTQYF. In DNA form, the CDR3 reads TGTGCCATCCGTGGGGGCTCGATAGATACGCAGTATTTT. V and J are TRBV10-3 and TRBJ2-3; D is possibly TRBD1 (6 bases). V gave up 8 bases and J gave up 5 bases, with 14 bases separating them. CDR3 size: 13 residues. Germline V gene lookup returns CDR1 ENHRY and CDR2 SYGVKD.

The chain links TRBV3-1 to TRBJ1-2, with 10 nucleotides matching TRBD1. In germline, CDR1 is LGHDT, CDR2 YNNKEL (reference sequence). Trimming took 8 bases from V and 5 from J; bases not matched to a gene: 5. CDR3 size: 13 residues. Here the CDR3 reads CASVKGQGYGYTF. CDR3 sequence (DNA): TGTGCCAGCGTAAAGGGACAGGGGTATGGCTACACCTTC.

This clonotype was found a few times. As DNA, the CDR3 is TGCGCCAGCAGCCAAGGGACAGGCACTAACTATGGCTACACCTTC. Its protein is CASSQGTGTNYGYTF. V usage is TRBV4-1 and J usage is TRBJ1-2; 7 bases align to TRBD1. CDR1 and CDR2 from the germline V gene are MGHRA and YSYEKL. With V trimmed by 1 base and J by 0 bases, 2 bases remained unmatched. The CDR3 extends over 15 amino acids.

This clonotype was detected a few times. The chain recombines TRBV12-3 or TRBV12-4 with TRBJ1-2; 7 bases fit TRBD1. V shed 2 bases and J 7 bases; nucleotides not matched to a gene: 16. The CDR3 is 17 residues long. CDR3 protein: CASSLRQGVLPGSGYTF. The CDR3 DNA is TGTGCCAGCAGTTTACGACAGGGCGTCCTCCCCGGTAGTGGCTACACCTTC.

The chain links TRBV5-6 to TRBJ1-1, with 10 positions matching TRBD1. This CDR3 has 14 residues. V was pared by 4 bases and J by 5 bases, with 5 bases of the junction left unmatched. Germline V gives CDR1 SGHDT, CDR2 YYEEEE. CDR3: CASSAGTGDTEAFF. CDR3 DNA: TGTGCCAGCAGCGCGGGGACAGGGGATACTGAAGCTTTCTTT. The entire variable domain, with the rest obtained from reference TRBV5-6 and TRBJ1-1, is as follows: DAGVTQSPTHLIKTRGQQVTLRCSPKSGHDTVSWYQQALGQGPQFIFQYYEEEERQRGNFPDRFSGHQFPNYSSELNVNALLLGDSALYLCASSAGTGDTEAFFGQGTRLTVV.

For this clonotype: The conserved final phenylalanine or tryptophan is absent from the CDR3, which likely points to a read error. Here the CDR3 reads CASSQDLSAGPYNEQFL. The CDR3 DNA follows: TGCGCCAGCAGCCAAGATTTGTCGGCGGGACCCTACAATGAGCAGTTCTTA. This chain joins TRBV4-1 and TRBJ2-1, with a weak D call TRBD2 (6 bases). CDR1 MGHRA and CDR2 YSYEKL come from the germline V gene. This CDR3 spans 17 amino acids. V shed 0 bases and J shed 2 bases, with 14 bases lying between them.

This clonotype showed up just a few times. V gene TRBV4-1 combines with J gene TRBJ1-1; TRBD1 agrees at 8 bases. J lost 2 bases, V lost 0 bases, and 14 bases had no gene match. Germline V gene sequence: CDR1 MGHRA, CDR2 YSYEKL. There are 19 residues in the CDR3. The DNA of the CDR3 is TGCGCCAGCAGCCAAGATTCAGGGGGCATTCGGTTTCACAACACTGAAGCTTTCTTT. This translates into CASSQDSGGIRFHNTEAFF.

This clonotype was detected only a few times. J is TRBJ2-5 and V is TRBV29-1; 9 bases map to TRBD2. The length of the CDR3 is 13 residues. Per the germline V gene, CDR1 is SQVTM and CDR2 is ANQGSEA. The trim removed 8 bases at V and 7 bases at J, leaving 11 bases unmatched. CDR3 DNA sequence: TGCAGCTGGCGGGAGGGCCCAGGATGGACCCAGTACTTC. Translating it yields CSWREGPGWTQYF.